Below, 25 T cell receptor beta chains from the same sample are listed, as sequenced in a study of blood T cell repertoires in COVID-19. Sequencing used immunoSEQ multiplex PCR; TCRdb keeps in-frame clones, though not all of them. The sample carries some 16,000 clones, 80% to 90% recorded once. Sequencing used peripheral blood. All receptors derive from a man older than 75 with acute or convalescent COVID-19.

V gene TRBV7-9 combines with J gene TRBJ1-2; TRBD1 agrees at 8 bases. The V gene's germline CDR1 is SEHNR and CDR2 FQNEAQ (reference sequence). V lost 6 bases to trimming and J lost 4 bases; unmatched junction nucleotides: 7. CDR3 length: 14 residues. The CDR3: CASRGTGAIYGYTF. The DNA for the CDR3 is TGTGCCAGCAGGGGGACAGGAGCCATCTATGGCTACACCTTC.

This chain joins TRBV5-1 and TRBJ1-6; D gene ambiguous. The CDR3 totals 13 residues. CDR1 is SGHRS, CDR2 YFSETQ, per germline. V was shortened by 3 bases and J by 11 bases, with 12 bases between the two germline ends. DNA for the CDR3: TGCGCCAGCAGCTCGGAGGTAGGAACACCCCTCCACTTT. This translates into CASSSEVGTPLHF.

The rearrangement links TRBV18 to TRBJ2-1; 11 positions match TRBD2. The CDR3 loop spans 15 amino acids. Germline loops: CDR1 KGHSH, CDR2 LQKENI. V shed 3 bases, J shed 5 bases, and the junction held 3 bases outside the gene matches. The CDR3 DNA reads TGTGCCAGCTCACCGAAACTAGCGGGAGACAATGAGCAGTTCTTC. Its translation: CASSPKLAGDNEQFF.

This clone was picked up one time. The CDR3 protein is CASSLGTSPTGELFF. DNA for the CDR3: TGTGCCAGCAGCTTAGGGACTAGCCCCACCGGGGAGCTGTTTTTT. This rearrangement joins TRBV11-3 to TRBJ2-2; 8 bases align to TRBD2. With V trimmed by 1 base and J by 4 bases, 2 bases remained unmatched. The CDR3 has 15 residues. CDR1 and CDR2 from the germline V gene are SGHNT and YENEEA.

This clone turned up a few times. This chain connects TRBV27 to TRBJ1-1, with D possibly being TRBD1 (5 bases). Germline values: CDR1 MNHEY, CDR2 SMNVEV (reference sequence). The CDR3 has 17 amino acids. V was clipped by 7 bases and J by 4 bases, with 25 bases between them. CDR3: CASTLVSREDSGTEAFF. DNA of the CDR3: TGTGCCAGCACCCTAGTCTCCAGGGAGGATTCTGGCACTGAAGCTTTCTTT.

The chain recombines TRBV5-1 with TRBJ1-2, with 7 nucleotides matching TRBD1. J gave up 8 bases and V 4 bases, and 11 bases lay outside the gene matches. The CDR3 has 14 residues. Germline CDR1 is SGHRS and CDR2 is YFSETQ. CDR3 protein: CASSGDPGQPGYTF. The DNA of the CDR3 is TGCGCCAGCAGCGGTGATCCGGGACAGCCGGGCTACACCTTC.

The gene calls are TRBV5-1 and TRBJ2-1, with D possibly matching TRBD1 (6 bases). CDR1 and CDR2 (germline): SGHRS, YFSETQ. The CDR3 runs to 13 residues. With 3 bases removed from V and 8 bases from J, the gap between germline ends came to 12 bases. The CDR3 coding sequence is TGCGCCAGCAGCTCCCAGGGGTGGGATGAGCAGTTCTTC. This sequence encodes CASSSQGWDEQFF.

The V call is TRBV18, the J call TRBJ2-1, with a tentative D call TRBD1 (6 bases). The CDR3 extends over 15 amino acids. The V gene's germline CDR1 is KGHSH and CDR2 LQKENI. V lost 0 bases and J lost 5, with 11 bases in between. As DNA, the CDR3 is TGTGCCAGCTCACCACCAGGCAGGGGCAACAATGAGCAGTTCTTC. Its translation is CASSPPGRGNNEQFF.

J is TRBJ1-5 and V is TRBV24-1; 7 nucleotides agree with TRBD1. Germline CDR1 is KGHDR and CDR2 is SFDVKD. The CDR3 loop spans 15 amino acids. V shed 4 bases, J shed 1 base, and the junction held 3 bases outside the gene matches. The CDR3 loop is CATSDPTGSNQPQHF. CDR3 coding DNA: TGTGCCACCAGTGACCCGACAGGGAGCAATCAGCCCCAGCATTTT.

The DNA for the CDR3 is TGTGCCAGTAGTATGGGACAGGGGACTTCCAATCAGCCCCAGCATTTT. Its translation: CASSMGQGTSNQPQHF. This rearrangement joins TRBV19 to TRBJ1-5, with 10 bases that match TRBD1. Germline CDR1 reads LNHDA; CDR2 reads SQIVND (reference sequence). Trimming cost V 3 bases and J 3 bases; bases outside gene matches: 5. The CDR3 sequence is 16 residues long. Full variable domain (missing parts from reference TRBV19 and TRBJ1-5): DGGITQSPKYLFRKEGQNVTLSCEQNLNHDAMYWYRQDPGQGLRLIYYSQIVNDFQKGDIAEGYSVSREKKESFPLTVTSAQKNPTAFYLCASSMGQGTSNQPQHFGDGTRLSIL.

The V call is TRBV6-5, the J call TRBJ1-1; 9 bases map to TRBD1. With 6 bases clipped from V and 3 bases from J, the junction kept 2 bases outside the gene matches. The germline V gene has CDR1 MNHEY and CDR2 SVGAGI. This CDR3 has 13 residues. The CDR3 region has the DNA TGTGCCAGCAGGGGACAGGGACACACTGAAGCTTTCTTT. This sequence encodes CASRGQGHTEAFF.

This clone was observed a single time. J is TRBJ1-4 and V is TRBV2, with D possibly TRBD1 on 6 matching bases. V shed 6 bases and J shed 7 bases, with 15 bases lying between them. The CDR3 has 14 residues. The germline CDR1 and CDR2 sequences are SNHLY and FYNNEI. CDR3 sequence (DNA): TGTGCCAGCAGGTACAGGGAGGGGACTGAAAAACTGTTTTTT. Translating gives CASRYREGTEKLFF.

The chain has TRBV9 and TRBJ2-1; 9 bases match TRBD1. The germline V gene encodes CDR1 SGDLS and CDR2 YYNGEE. V was clipped by 0 bases and J by 7 bases; unmatched bases: 5. The CDR3 covers 15 residues. The CDR3 spells CASSVVTGGWNEQFF. The CDR3 nucleotides read TGTGCCAGCAGCGTAGTAACAGGGGGCTGGAATGAGCAGTTCTTC.

The CDR3 reads CSVEGGQPQNYGYTF. The CDR3 coding sequence is TGCAGCGTTGAGGGGGGACAGCCGCAGAACTATGGCTACACCTTC. The V call is TRBV29-1, the J call TRBJ1-2; 7 nucleotides line up with TRBD1. Looked up from germline, CDR1 is SQVTM and CDR2 is ANQGSEA. V trimming: 3 bases; J trimming: 2 bases; junction bases outside the gene matches: 9. The CDR3 is 15 residues long.

This chain joins TRBV2 and TRBJ2-1; TRBD2 aligns across 14 bases. Germline-derived CDR1 and CDR2 are SNHLY and FYNNEI. Losses at the gene ends were 6 bases for V and 7 bases for J; bases not matched to a gene: 5. This CDR3 spans 15 amino acids. This CDR3 reads CASRMTSGGDNEQFF. The CDR3 DNA is TGTGCCAGCAGGATGACTAGCGGGGGGGATAATGAGCAGTTCTTC.

CDR3 in amino acids: CASSSSGEMNYGYTF. In DNA form, the CDR3 reads TGCGCCAGCAGCTCCTCGGGGGAGATGAACTATGGCTACACCTTC. The chain joins TRBV5-1 to TRBJ1-2, with D perhaps TRBD1 (5 bases). The CDR3 is 15 residues long. Looked up from germline, CDR1 is SGHRS and CDR2 is YFSETQ. The V and J ends lost 3 bases and 2 bases respectively, with 14 bases between them.

CDR3 in DNA: TGTGCCAGTGGGTACAGGGAAGAGAATCAGCCCCAGCATTTT. It translates to CASGYREENQPQHF. The chain carries TRBV19 and TRBJ1-5, with D tentatively TRBD1 (6 bases). The ends were cut back, 8 bases at V and 4 bases at J, with 15 bases in the middle. CDR3 length equals 14 residues. In germline, CDR1 is LNHDA, CDR2 SQIVND (reference sequence).

This clone was detected once. The sample contains more than one DNA sequence encoding this CDR3. The chain links TRBV5-1 to TRBJ2-5; TRBD1 matches 7 bases. This CDR3 is built from 14 residues. Germline CDR1 SGHRS, CDR2 YFSETQ. J gave up 5 bases and V 1 base, and 5 bases lay outside the gene matches. CDR3 in DNA: TGCGCCAGCAGCTTGACAGGGGCCGGGGAGACCCAGTACTTC. It translates to CASSLTGAGETQYF.

The rearrangement links TRBV6-5 to TRBJ1-1, with 10 bases matching TRBD1. V trimming: 2 bases; J trimming: 3 bases; junction bases outside the gene matches: 0. Looked up from germline, CDR1 is MNHEY and CDR2 is SVGAGI. The CDR3 consists of 14 residues. In nucleotides, the CDR3 is TGTGCCAGCAGTTACGGACAGGGGGACACTGAAGCTTTCTTT. Its translation: CASSYGQGDTEAFF.

CDR3 nucleotides: TGTGCCAGCAGTGCCCAGCCGACAGGGGTTTATCAGCCCCAGCATTTT. Translating it yields CASSAQPTGVYQPQHF. This chain links TRBV6-1 with TRBJ1-5; 8 nucleotides match TRBD1. CDR3 length: 16 amino acids. Germline CDR1 is MNHNS and CDR2 is SASEGT. V was clipped by 4 bases and J by 5 bases; unmatched bases: 10.

This rearrangement joins TRBV7-3 to TRBJ2-2; D is possibly TRBD1 (6 bases). The CDR3 contains 17 residues. Between the trimmed V and J ends, which lost 5 bases and 4 bases, there was a span of 20 bases. Germline-derived CDR1 and CDR2 are SGHTA and FQGTGA. CDR3 nucleotides: TGTGCCAGCAGCCTCACAGGGCCAGCGGAAATCACCGGGGAGCTGTTTTTT. Residues: CASSLTGPAEITGELFF. Looking up the rest from reference TRBV7-3 and TRBJ2-2 gives the full variable domain: GAGVSQTPSNKVTEKGKYVELRCDPISGHTALYWYRQSLGQGPEFLIYFQGTGAADDSGLPNDRFFAVRPEGSVSTLKIQRTERGDSAVYLCASSLTGPAEITGELFFGEGSRLTVL.

The J gene is TRBJ2-7, the V gene TRBV28; D remains ambiguous. V was cut by 6 bases and J by 0 bases, with 6 bases left in between. The CDR3 spans 12 residues. Germline lookup yields CDR1 MDHEN and CDR2 SYDVKM. The CDR3: CASRASSYEQYF. For the CDR3, the DNA is TGTGCCAGCAGGGCCAGCTCCTACGAGCAGTACTTC.

V usage is TRBV5-1 and J usage is TRBJ1-1; D is possibly TRBD1 (6 bases). Looked up from germline, CDR1 is SGHRS and CDR2 is YFSETQ. The CDR3 is 15 amino acids. Trimming stripped 2 bases from V and 4 bases from J, with 15 bases between. In nucleotides, the CDR3 is TGCGCCAGCAGCTTACGCGGACAGTGGGGCACTGAAGCTTTCTTT. Protein product: CASSLRGQWGTEAFF.

This chain links TRBV2 with TRBJ1-1; D is uncertain. The CDR3 totals 14 residues. Trimming took off 7 bases at V and 1 base at J, with 13 bases between the two ends. From germline, CDR1 is SNHLY and CDR2 FYNNEI. Here the CDR3 reads CASTLGVGNTEAFF. The DNA of the CDR3 is TGTGCCAGCACCCTAGGCGTTGGGAACACTGAAGCTTTCTTT.

This clone was picked up one time. This chain connects TRBV6-1 to TRBJ2-7; D is unclear. V gave up 3 bases and J gave up 2 bases, with 14 bases separating them. The CDR3 runs to 15 residues. Germline CDR1 MNHNS, CDR2 SASEGT. DNA for the CDR3: TGTGCCAGCAGTGAGGGCCTCTCTTCGGCCTACGAGCAGTACTTC. It encodes CASSEGLSSAYEQYF.